One and the same sample provided the 20 T cell receptor beta chains below, sequenced in a study of post-analysis software for immune sequencing data. The study's findings and limits: Controls had lower frequencies than patients of 4 or 5 TRBV segments, which included TRBV5-6, TRBV5-1 and TRBV20-1.

Built from TCR beta cDNA, the libraries had unique molecular identifiers in them. TCRdb analysed the PCR reads with MiXCR anew, one entry per CDR3 protein. The sample has about 760,000 distinct CDR3 sequences, just under 30% seen once. These receptors lack a known antigen. Input material: blood. The origin of the receptors is a girl aged 5-17 years with multiple sclerosis.

This clonotype was counted between two and nine times. The gene calls are TRBV20-1 and TRBJ1-2; D gene unclear. V was cut by 2 bases and J by 0 bases, with 10 bases left in between. CDR1 DFQATT and CDR2 SNEGSKA come from the germline V gene (reference sequence). The CDR3 is 14 amino acids. The CDR3 reads CSARPSNANYGYTF. The CDR3 DNA is TGCAGTGCTAGACCCTCCAACGCTAACTATGGCTACACCTTC.

This clonotype was seen only a few times. The chain couples TRBV3-1 to TRBJ2-7; D is unclear. CDR3 length: 14 amino acids. Looked up from germline, CDR1 is LGHDT and CDR2 is YNNKEL (reference sequence). V gave up 3 bases and J gave up 1 base, with 10 bases separating them. This chain's CDR3 is CASSQGTLSYEQYF. Written as DNA, the CDR3 is TGTGCCAGCAGCCAGGGCACCTTGTCCTACGAGCAGTACTTC.

The gene calls are TRBV28 and TRBJ2-1; 7 bases are shared with TRBD2. The V and J ends lost 5 bases and 5 bases, in that order; junction bases with no gene match: 12. Germline V gene lookup returns CDR1 MDHEN and CDR2 SYDVKM. The CDR3 loop spans 16 amino acids. The CDR3, as DNA: TGTGCCAGCAGTCCCCGACTAGCCCTCTGGCACAATGAGCAGTTCTTC. This codes for CASSPRLALWHNEQFF.

This clonotype has ten or more counts. This chain uses TRBV9 with TRBJ2-1; 7 bases fit TRBD2. The V gene end was trimmed by 1 base and the J gene end by 8 bases; junction bases not matched to a gene: 9. The germline gives CDR1 SGDLS, CDR2 YYNGEE. The length of the CDR3 is 15 residues. The CDR3 DNA follows: TGTGCCAGCAGCGTAATCGGCGGGAGCAGCGATGAGCAGTTCTTC. Translated: CASSVIGGSSDEQFF.

The chain joins TRBV6-5 to TRBJ1-1; tentatively, D is TRBD1 (5 bases). Germline lookup yields CDR1 MNHEY and CDR2 SVGAGI. The CDR3 length is 14 residues. Trimming stripped 6 bases from V and 3 bases from J, with 14 bases between. The DNA for the CDR3 is TGTGCCAGCAGGTTGTCGGGGGGTCACACTGAAGCTTTCTTT. It is translated as CASRLSGGHTEAFF.

In regard to this clonotype: The junction does not match germline at one end; this may be a read error. This CDR3 reads CASSEVILPANEQFF. CDR3 nucleotides: TGTGCCAGCAGTGAAGTGATCCTGCCCGCGAATGAGCAGTTCTTT. The chain combines TRBV6-1 with TRBJ2-1, with no clear D. The CDR3 totals 15 residues. CDR1 is MNHNS and CDR2 is SASEGT in the germline V gene.

The V and J genes are TRBV5-1 and TRBJ1-1, with D perhaps matching TRBD1 (6 bases). Germline V gene data show CDR1 as SGHRS and CDR2 as YFSETQ. V gave up 5 bases and J gave up 0 bases, with 23 bases separating them. The CDR3 runs to 18 residues. This CDR3 is CASRPWQAHRVVNTEAFF. CDR3 coding DNA: TGCGCCAGCAGGCCGTGGCAGGCCCACAGGGTAGTGAACACTGAAGCTTTCTTT.

In this sample, this clonotype turned up a few times. The chain links TRBV4-2 to TRBJ2-3; 13 nucleotides match TRBD2. The CDR3 is 17 amino acids. The V gene end was trimmed by 4 bases and the J gene end by 5 bases; junction bases not matched to a gene: 9. Germline loops: CDR1 LGHNA, CDR2 YNFKEQ. The CDR3 nucleotides are TGTGCCAGCAGCCCCCTACTAGCGGGGGGGCCACAAGATACGCAGTATTTT. This encodes CASSPLLAGGPQDTQYF.

This sequence joins TRBV20-1 and TRBJ2-5; 7 bases match TRBD2. The CDR3 covers 16 residues. The V segment lost 3 bases and the J segment 0 bases; nucleotides outside the gene matches: 10. Germline V gives CDR1 DFQATT, CDR2 SNEGSKA (reference sequence). The CDR3 loop is CSASVPSGTYQETQYF. CDR3 in DNA: TGCAGTGCTAGCGTTCCTAGCGGAACGTACCAAGAGACCCAGTACTTC.

This clonotype was seen a few times. The rearrangement links TRBV5-1 to TRBJ2-1, with D possibly TRBD1 on 5 matching bases. Germline lookup yields CDR1 SGHRS and CDR2 YFSETQ. The CDR3 sequence is 18 residues long. Trimming removed 6 bases at V and 0 bases at J, with 22 bases between. CDR3 in DNA: TGCGCCAGCATGGGCGGACATGACCGCCCCAGCTCCTACAATGAGCAGTTCTTC. It translates to CASMGGHDRPSSYNEQFF.

This clonotype was detected only a few times. The chain's CDR3 is CASSQDGGGRTEAFF. In DNA, the CDR3 is TGCGCCAGCAGCCAAGATGGGGGCGGGAGGACTGAAGCTTTCTTT. The rearrangement links TRBV4-3 to TRBJ1-1, with D maybe TRBD1 (6 bases). CDR1 and CDR2 from the germline V gene are LGHNA and YSLEER. This CDR3 is 15 amino acids long. The V and J ends lost 0 bases and 5 bases respectively, with 13 bases between them.

V is TRBV20-1 and J is TRBJ1-5; possible D gene TRBD1, 5 bases. The CDR3 extends over 12 amino acids. CDR1 and CDR2 from the germline V gene are DFQATT and SNEGSKA (reference sequence). V was trimmed by 5 bases and J by 4 bases, leaving 9 bases between them. Here the CDR3 reads CSASDINQPQHF. The CDR3 bases are TGCAGTGCTTCGGACATTAATCAGCCCCAGCATTTT.

This clonotype has only a few counts. This chain links TRBV4-1 with TRBJ2-5; 12 bases fit TRBD2. V lost 0 bases, J lost 6 bases, and 5 bases stayed unmatched. The CDR3 covers 16 residues. Germline V CDR1 and CDR2: MGHRA, YSYEKL. CDR3 amino acids: CASSQERLAGGQTQYF. The CDR3 DNA is TGCGCCAGCAGCCAAGAACGGCTAGCGGGGGGGCAGACCCAGTACTTC.

This clonotype has only a few counts. This chain connects TRBV5-1 to TRBJ2-3; D gene ambiguous. Per germline, CDR1 SGHRS and CDR2 YFSETQ. V lost 2 bases, J lost 4 bases, and 8 bases lay in between. CDR3 size: 13 residues. This chain's CDR3 is CASSFFEADTQYF. The DNA of the CDR3 is TGCGCCAGCAGCTTCTTCGAAGCAGATACGCAGTATTTT.

This clonotype was observed a few times. This chain uses TRBV27 with TRBJ2-7; TRBD1 agrees at 9 bases. Losses at the gene ends were 3 bases for V and 3 bases for J; bases not matched to a gene: 6. The germline gives CDR1 MNHEY, CDR2 SMNVEV (reference sequence). The CDR3 runs to 15 residues. The CDR3: CASSFSGTGSYEQYF. The CDR3 nucleotides are TGTGCCAGCAGTTTCTCCGGGACAGGGAGCTACGAGCAGTACTTC.

The genes are TRBV29-1 and TRBJ2-7; the D gene is possibly TRBD1 (6 bases). V gave up 7 bases and J gave up 3 bases, with 19 bases separating them. The CDR3 sequence is 14 residues long. CDR1 is SQVTM and CDR2 is ANQGSEA in the germline V gene. The CDR3 nucleotides read TGCAGCGCCAAGGCAGGGGATTTTAACTACGAGCAGTACTTC. The encoded protein is CSAKAGDFNYEQYF.

This clonotype was picked up a small number of times. This chain connects TRBV20-1 to TRBJ2-4; TRBD1 matches 8 bases. V lost 3 bases and J lost 6; bases outside the gene matches: 13. CDR3 length: 16 residues. The V gene's germline CDR1 is DFQATT and CDR2 SNEGSKA (reference sequence). Here the CDR3 reads CSAREGGTGGGNIQYF. The DNA for the CDR3 is TGCAGTGCTAGGGAGGGGGGCACAGGGGGAGGAAACATTCAGTACTTC.

The chain is built from TRBV29-1 and TRBJ2-5, with D maybe TRBD2 (5 bases). V shed 7 bases and J shed 2 bases, with 11 bases lying between them. The CDR3 covers 12 residues. The germline CDR1 and CDR2 sequences are SQVTM and ANQGSEA. This CDR3 is CSGVRGQETQYF. The CDR3, as DNA: TGCAGCGGTGTTCGGGGACAAGAGACCCAGTACTTC.

This clonotype was observed many times. The chain has TRBV27 and TRBJ2-7; no clear D gene. CDR3 length equals 12 residues. Germline V lookup: CDR1 MNHEY, CDR2 SMNVEV (reference sequence). Trimming shortened V by 6 bases and J by 4 bases, and 10 bases separated the two germline ends. The CDR3 here is CASSNPGYEQYF. DNA of the CDR3: TGTGCCAGCAGCAACCCGGGTTACGAGCAGTACTTC.

The chain uses TRBV27 and TRBJ2-1, with TRBD2 matching 7 bases. Germline assignment: CDR1 MNHEY and CDR2 SMNVEV (reference sequence). The length of the CDR3 is 16 residues. Trimming cost V 6 bases and J 10 bases; bases outside gene matches: 18. This CDR3 reads CASSSNRDYTPLEQFF. The CDR3 DNA reads as TGTGCCAGCAGCTCAAACCGGGACTACACGCCCCTGGAGCAGTTCTTC.